Listed below are T cell receptor beta chains from one sample, sequenced in a study of blood T cell repertoires in COVID-19. This table comes from immunoSEQ multiplex PCR, and its TCRdb copy is limited to in-frame clones, with some not included. The top ten hold about 4.8% of the sample, which has under 250,000 clones, 75% to 85% seen once. The sequenced material came from peripheral blood. These receptors were obtained from a woman between 65 and 79 years old with COVID-19, enrolled during active disease. Both conserved end residues are part of each CDR3. D genes are given only for firm matches.

j_call | d_call | v_call | cdr3_aa | cdr3_nt
TRBJ1-2 | NA | TRBV6-5 | CASSYSLQGSRYGYTF | TGTGCCAGCAGTTACTCGTTGCAGGGTTCTAGATATGGCTACACCTTC
TRBJ2-6 | NA | TRBV19 | CASTPRYSGANVLTF | TGTGCCAGTACCCCGAGGTACTCCGGGGCCAACGTCCTGACTTTC
TRBJ2-1 | NA | TRBV6-2/TRBV6-3 | CASSSTRLGNEQFF | TGTGCCAGCAGTTCAACTAGGCTAGGGAATGAGCAGTTCTTC
TRBJ1-2 | TRBD1 | TRBV6-6 | CASSQTGLTNYGYTF | TGTGCCAGCAGCCAGACAGGGCTGACTAACTATGGCTACACCTTC
TRBJ2-7 | NA | TRBV29-1 | CSVGWTVRDEQYF | TGCAGCGTTGGTTGGACAGTACGGGACGAGCAGTACTTC
TRBJ1-6 | NA | TRBV7-8 | CASSFDIPTRGYNSPLHF | TGTGCCAGCAGCTTCGACATCCCCACAAGGGGGTATAATTCACCCCTCCACTTT
TRBJ1-2 | NA | TRBV6-6 | CASSQSGAYGYTF | TGTGCCAGCAGTCAATCAGGGGCCTATGGCTACACCTTC
TRBJ2-1 | TRBD2 | TRBV7-9 | CASSPGLAGGGGDNEQFF | TGTGCCAGCAGCCCGGGACTAGCGGGAGGCGGAGGCGACAATGAGCAGTTCTTC
TRBJ1-3 | NA | TRBV3-1/TRBV3-2 | CASSQAGSAGTIYF | TGTGCCAGCAGCCAAGCAGGGTCGGCCGGCACCATATATTTT
TRBJ2-5 | NA | TRBV18 | CASSPPTQQETQYF | TGTGCCAGCTCACCACCAACACAACAAGAGACCCAGTACTTC
TRBJ1-2 | TRBD1 | TRBV7-2 | CASRRGQGESGYTF | TGTGCCAGCAGACGGGGACAGGGAGAGTCGGGCTACACCTTC
TRBJ2-1 | TRBD2 | TRBV24-1 | CATGRRTSGRPEEQFF | TGTGCCACCGGCAGAAGGACTAGCGGGAGGCCGGAGGAGCAGTTCTTC
TRBJ2-7 | NA | TRBV21-1 | CASSKESQGQGTYEQYF | TGTGCCAGCAGCAAAGAGAGCCAGGGACAGGGAACCTACGAGCAGTACTTC
TRBJ2-7 | TRBD2 | TRBV25-1 | CASTGSGNRLEQYF | TGTGCCAGCACCGGTAGCGGGAATCGGCTCGAGCAGTACTTC